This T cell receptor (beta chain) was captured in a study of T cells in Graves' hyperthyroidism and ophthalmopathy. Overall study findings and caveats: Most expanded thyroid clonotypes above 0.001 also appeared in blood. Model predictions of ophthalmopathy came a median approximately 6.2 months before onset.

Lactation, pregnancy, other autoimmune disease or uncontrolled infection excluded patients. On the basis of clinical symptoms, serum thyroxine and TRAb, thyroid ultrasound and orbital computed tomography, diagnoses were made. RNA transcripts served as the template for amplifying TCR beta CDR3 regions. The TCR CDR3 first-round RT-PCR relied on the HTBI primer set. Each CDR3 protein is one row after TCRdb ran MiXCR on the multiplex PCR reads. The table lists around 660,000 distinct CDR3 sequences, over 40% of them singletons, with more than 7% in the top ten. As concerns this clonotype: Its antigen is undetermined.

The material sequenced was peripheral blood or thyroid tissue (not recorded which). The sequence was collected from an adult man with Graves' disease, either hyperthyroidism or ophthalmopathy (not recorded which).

The chain's CDR3 is CASRDRRPNYGYTF. CDR3 nucleotide sequence: TGTGCCAGCAGGGACAGGCGTCCTAACTATGGCTACACCTTC. V is TRBV2 and J is TRBJ1-2; 7 positions agree with TRBD1. V shed 6 bases and J 0 bases; nucleotides not matched to a gene: 4. The CDR3 has 14 amino acids. The germline CDR1 and CDR2 sequences are SNHLY and FYNNEI.